The rows below give T cell receptor beta chains drawn from one sample of a study of cytomegalovirus exposure and HLA in healthy donors. This table comes from immunoSEQ multiplex PCR, and its TCRdb copy is limited to in-frame clones, with some not included. The table records tens of thousands of clones, 10% of them present only once. Material: PBMCs. Receptors originate from a man between 60 and 75 years old in good health and CMV-seropositive. CDR3s include the opening cysteine and the closing phenylalanine or tryptophan. The D gene is left open where the match is weak. The size of a clone is reported for some rows only, either as once, few or many, or as a class for expanded clones.

>.|TRBJ2-7|.|12|TRBV11-2
CASSLDGYEQYF
TGTGCCAGCAGCTTAGACGGGTACGAGCAGTACTTC
>TRBD1|TRBJ2-2|few|15|TRBV6-1
CASRLQGAYTGELFF
TGTGCCAGCAGGTTACAGGGGGCTTACACCGGGGAGCTGTTTTTT
>.|TRBJ2-5|few|15|TRBV18
CASSPGQGGRETQYF
TGTGCCAGCTCACCGGGGCAGGGAGGAAGGGAGACCCAGTACTTC
>.|TRBJ2-3|.|16|TRBV2
CASSAERRRSTDTQYF
TGTGCCAGCAGTGCCGAACGGCGGAGAAGCACAGATACGCAGTATTTT
>.|TRBJ1-6|few|14|TRBV18
CASSPSEGNSPLHF
TGTGCCAGCTCACCTTCGGAGGGAAATTCACCCCTCCACTTT
>TRBD1|TRBJ2-7|few|15|TRBV7-8
CASSFRRTGSYEQYF
TGTGCCAGCAGCTTCCGGAGGACAGGATCCTACGAGCAGTACTTC
>TRBD2|TRBJ2-1|.|16|TRBV9
CASSVVPSGGANEQFF
TGTGCCAGCAGCGTAGTCCCTAGCGGGGGGGCCAATGAGCAGTTCTTC
>.|TRBJ1-3|.|14|TRBV6-5
CASTGTRSGNTIYF
TGTGCCAGCACAGGTACAAGATCTGGAAACACCATATATTTT
>.|TRBJ2-5|.|11|TRBV6-5
CASSSVETQYF
TGTGCCAGCAGTTCTGTGGAGACCCAGTACTTC
>TRBD1|TRBJ1-1|.|13|TRBV10-2
CASNRQGYTEAFF
TGCGCCAGCAACCGACAGGGCTACACTGAAGCTTTCTTT
>TRBD2|TRBJ2-3|few|16|TRBV5-1
CASSLMLPSGGYTQYF
TGCGCCAGCAGCTTGATGTTACCTAGCGGGGGTTATACGCAGTATTTT
>.|TRBJ2-5|.|16|TRBV29-1
CSVEGGTSRPQETQYF
TGCAGCGTTGAAGGCGGGACCTCCCGTCCCCAAGAGACCCAGTACTTC
>TRBD2|TRBJ2-7|few|15|TRBV6-5
CASSRISGSPYEQYF
TGTGCCAGCAGCCGAATTAGCGGGAGCCCCTACGAGCAGTACTTC
>.|TRBJ1-3|few|15|TRBV28
CASSNIRTNGNTIYF
TGTGCCAGCAGTAATATCAGGACAAACGGAAACACCATATATTTT
>TRBD1|TRBJ1-1|.|14|TRBV28
CASSPTGVNTEAFF
TGTGCCAGCAGTCCCACAGGGGTCAACACTGAAGCTTTCTTT
>.|TRBJ2-7|.|12|TRBV19
CASSIDGLNKYF
TGTGCCAGTAGTATAGATGGCCTCAACAAGTACTTC
>.|TRBJ2-2|few|17|TRBV6-1
CASSEGMGGANTGELFF
TGTGCCAGCAGTGAAGGGATGGGGGGAGCGAACACCGGGGAGCTGTTTTTT
>.|TRBJ2-1|.|14|TRBV7-3
CASSRPQGLNEQFF
TGTGCCAGCAGCCGCCCGCAGGGGCTCAATGAGCAGTTCTTC
>.|TRBJ2-1|.|14|TRBV29-1
CSVEGWRPNNEQFF
TGCAGCGTTGAAGGTTGGAGGCCTAACAATGAGCAGTTCTTC
>TRBD2|TRBJ2-5|.|14|TRBV2
CASSARLAEETQYF
TGTGCCAGCAGTGCCCGACTAGCGGAAGAGACCCAGTACTTC
>TRBD1|TRBJ2-3|few|13|TRBV4-1
CASRRTGYDTQYF
TGCGCCAGCAGACGGACAGGGTACGATACGCAGTATTTT
>.|TRBJ2-7|few|13|TRBV5-1
CASSSAPTLEQYF
TGCGCCAGCAGCTCCGCCCCGACTCTCGAGCAGTACTTC
>.|TRBJ1-1|few|15|TRBV4-2
CASSQARGMNTEAFF
TGTGCCAGCAGCCAGGCGCGGGGTATGAACACTGAAGCTTTCTTT
>TRBD2|TRBJ2-3|few|15|TRBV11-2
CASSRAGGGTDTQYF
TGTGCCAGCAGCCGAGCGGGGGGCGGGACAGATACGCAGTATTTT
>TRBD1|TRBJ2-6|few|16|TRBV5-1
CASSSTGAAGANVLTF
TGCGCCAGCAGCTCGACAGGGGCGGCTGGGGCCAACGTCCTGACTTTC
>.|TRBJ2-2|.|12|TRBV11-2
CASSLSVGELFF
TGTGCCAGCAGCTTGTCGGTCGGGGAGCTGTTTTTT
>TRBD2|TRBJ2-3|.|18|TRBV4-1
CASSRTTSGRAPTDTQYF
TGCGCCAGCAGTCGAACCACTAGCGGGAGGGCCCCCACAGATACGCAGTATTTT
>.|TRBJ2-2|.|15|TRBV9
CASSVATGNTGELFF
TGTGCCAGCAGCGTAGCGACTGGTAACACCGGGGAGCTGTTTTTT
>.|TRBJ1-1|few|15|TRBV5-1
CASSFETIGNTEAFF
TGCGCCAGCAGCTTTGAGACTATAGGGAACACTGAAGCTTTCTTT
>.|TRBJ1-4|.|16|TRBV5-1
CASSLAGGTTNEKLFF
TGCGCCAGCAGCTTGGCGGGGGGGACGACTAATGAAAAACTGTTTTTT
>.|TRBJ1-1|.|11|TRBV6-5
CASISGRGAFF
TGTGCCAGCATCTCAGGGAGGGGAGCTTTCTTT
>TRBD2|TRBJ2-7|.|16|TRBV14
CASSQPRLAGTYEQYF
TGTGCCAGCAGCCAACCTAGACTAGCGGGTACCTACGAGCAGTACTTC
>.|TRBJ1-1|few|14|TRBV9
CASSSQPGNTEAFF
TGTGCCAGCAGCTCCCAACCGGGGAACACTGAAGCTTTCTTT
>TRBD2|TRBJ2-5|.|17|TRBV5-1
CASSLAVTSGREETQYF
TGCGCCAGCAGCTTGGCCGTGACTAGCGGGAGGGAAGAGACCCAGTACTTC
>.|TRBJ2-7|few|12|TRBV6-6
CASSYSAAEQYF
TGTGCCAGCAGTTACTCGGCTGCCGAGCAGTACTTC
>TRBD1|TRBJ1-5|.|15|TRBV9
CASSAGTDFNQPQHF
TGTGCCAGCAGCGCCGGGACAGATTTCAATCAGCCCCAGCATTTT
>.|TRBJ2-1|.|12|TRBV7-9
CASSGQGNEQFF
TGTGCCAGCAGTGGTCAGGGGAATGAGCAGTTCTTC
>.|TRBJ2-2|few|16|TRBV5-1
CASSLRAGQGTGELFF
TGCGCCAGCAGCTTGAGGGCAGGTCAGGGCACCGGGGAGCTGTTTTTT
>.|TRBJ2-1|.|16|TRBV6-4
CASSDFPGGQDNEQFF
TGTGCCAGCAGTGACTTTCCAGGGGGGCAGGACAATGAGCAGTTCTTC
>.|TRBJ1-1|.|13|TRBV9
CASSVGLFTEAFF
TGTGCCAGCAGCGTGGGACTGTTCACTGAAGCTTTCTTT
>.|TRBJ1-1|few|15|TRBV5-1
CASSREQGIATEAFF
TGCGCCAGCAGCCGGGAACAGGGAATTGCCACTGAAGCTTTCTTT
>.|TRBJ2-1|few|16|TRBV25-1
CASSSGGSGAYNEQFF
TGTGCCAGCAGCTCAGGGGGTAGCGGAGCCTACAATGAGCAGTTCTTC
>TRBD1|TRBJ1-1|.|15|TRBV27
CASSSQGQAGTEAFF
TGTGCCAGCAGTTCGCAGGGACAGGCGGGCACTGAAGCTTTCTTT
>.|TRBJ2-2|few|16|TRBV2
CASIRTAPSNTGELFF
TGTGCCAGCATTAGGACAGCACCCTCGAACACCGGGGAGCTGTTTTTT
>.|TRBJ1-6|.|15|TRBV4-1
CASSQEGRGNSPLHF
TGCGCCAGCAGCCAAGAGGGCAGGGGTAATTCACCCCTCCACTTT
>TRBD2|TRBJ2-3|once|14|TRBV28
CASTPGGAMDTQYF
TGTGCCAGCACTCCCGGGGGGGCGATGGATACGCAGTATTTT
>TRBD2|TRBJ2-1|few|15|TRBV11-2
CASSLAPGGSNEQFF
TGTGCCAGCAGCTTAGCCCCGGGGGGGAGTAATGAGCAGTTCTTC